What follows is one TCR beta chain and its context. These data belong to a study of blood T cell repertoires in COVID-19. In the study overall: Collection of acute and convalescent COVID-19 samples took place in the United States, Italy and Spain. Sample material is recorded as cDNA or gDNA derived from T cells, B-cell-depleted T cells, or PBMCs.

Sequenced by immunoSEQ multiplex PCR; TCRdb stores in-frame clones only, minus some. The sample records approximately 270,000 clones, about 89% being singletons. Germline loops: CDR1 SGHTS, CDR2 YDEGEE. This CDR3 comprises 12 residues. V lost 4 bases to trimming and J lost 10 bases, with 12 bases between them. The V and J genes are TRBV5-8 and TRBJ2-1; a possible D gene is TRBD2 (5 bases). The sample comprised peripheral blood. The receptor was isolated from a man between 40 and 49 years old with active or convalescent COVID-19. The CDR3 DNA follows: TGTGCCAGCAGCCCCCAGAGGAGGGAGCAGTTCTTC. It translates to CASSPQRREQFF. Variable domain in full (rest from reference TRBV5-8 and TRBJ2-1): EAGVTQSPTHLIKTRGQQATLRCSPISGHTSVYWYQQALGLGLQFLLWYDEGEERNRGNFPPRFSGRQFPNYSSELNVNALELEDSALYLCASSPQRREQFFGPGTRLTVL.